Presented here are 18 T cell receptor beta chains from one specimen sequenced in a study of blood T cell repertoires in COVID-19. Sequenced by immunoSEQ multiplex PCR; TCRdb stores in-frame clones only, minus some. The repertoire has around 120,000 clones, 70% to 80% of them found once; the top ten carry 6.2%. Sequencing was done on a sample of peripheral blood. These receptor sequences come from a man between 65 and 85 years old with acute or convalescent COVID-19.

The DNA for the CDR3 is TGTGCCAGCTCCACAGGGGACTCTGTTTATGGCTACACCTTC. Amino acids: CASSTGDSVYGYTF. The chain combines TRBV18 with TRBJ1-2; 7 bases match TRBD1. Germline values: CDR1 KGHSH, CDR2 LQKENI. This CDR3 region has 14 residues. V shed 6 bases and J 5 bases; nucleotides not matched to a gene: 9. The full variable domain, with the rest looked up from reference TRBV18 and TRBJ1-2, is NAGVMQNPRHLVRRRGQEARLRCSPMKGHSHVYWYRQLPEEGLKFMVYLQKENIIDESGMPKERFSAEFPKEGPSILRIQQVVRGDSAAYFCASSTGDSVYGYTFGSGTRLTVV.

The rearrangement uses TRBV19 and TRBJ2-7; D might be TRBD1 (6 bases). Germline CDR1 reads LNHDA; CDR2 reads SQIVND (reference sequence). Trimming left V 5 bases short and J 6 bases short, with 11 bases between. This CDR3 spans 12 amino acids. The CDR3 sequence: CASSQDSREQYF. The CDR3 DNA sequence: TGTGCCAGTAGTCAGGACAGCCGCGAGCAGTACTTC.

This chain uses TRBV14 with TRBJ2-5; D is possibly TRBD1 (6 bases). Germline V gene lookup returns CDR1 SGHDN and CDR2 FVKESK. The V and J ends lost 5 bases and 5 bases respectively, with 12 bases between them. There are 13 residues in the CDR3. CDR3 sequence (DNA): TGTGCCAGCAGCTACAGGGTTGGGGAGACCCAGTACTTC. Its translation is CASSYRVGETQYF.

V and J are TRBV12-3 or TRBV12-4 and TRBJ2-5, with a weak D call TRBD2 (6 bases). The CDR3 consists of 12 residues. The ends were cut back, 6 bases at V and 2 bases at J, with 7 bases in the middle. CDR3: CASRLAQETQYF. The CDR3 DNA sequence: TGTGCCAGCAGGCTAGCGCAAGAGACCCAGTACTTC.

This clone was seen more than once but under ten times. V is TRBV28 and J is TRBJ2-4; D possibly corresponds to TRBD1 (6 bases). Germline assignment: CDR1 MDHEN and CDR2 SYDVKM. The CDR3 sequence is 16 residues long. V was trimmed by 5 bases and J by 9 bases, leaving 23 bases between them. The CDR3 sequence: CASSPLGASPLVIQYF. CDR3 coding DNA: TGTGCCAGCAGTCCCTTGGGGGCCTCGCCCCTCGTCATTCAGTACTTC.

CDR3 amino acids: CASSFQASGRGEQFF. The CDR3 region has the DNA TGTGCCAGCAGCTTTCAGGCTAGCGGGAGAGGCGAGCAGTTCTTC. This chain uses TRBV11-2 with TRBJ2-1; 10 bases line up with TRBD2. Losses at the gene ends were 3 bases for V and 10 bases for J; bases not matched to a gene: 9. The germline CDR1 and CDR2 sequences are SGHAT and FQNNGV. This CDR3 region has 15 residues.

The V and J genes are TRBV23-1 and TRBJ2-1; 8 nucleotides agree with TRBD2. TRBV23-1 is assigned to the ORF class and has an uncertain function. V gave up 0 bases and J gave up 8 bases; unmatched junction bases: 9. The CDR3 is 16 residues long. In DNA, the CDR3 is TGCGCCAGCAGTCAATCTAGAACAGCGGGAGTGCATGAGCAGTTCTTC. The encoded protein is CASSQSRTAGVHEQFF.

The chain combines TRBV3-1 (or the pseudogene TRBV3-2) with TRBJ1-1; tentatively, D is TRBD1 (6 bases). The CDR3 is made up of 17 amino acids. Germline V gene sequence: CDR1 LGHDT, CDR2 YNNKEL (reference sequence). V gave up 0 bases and J gave up 4 bases, with 18 bases separating them. The CDR3 DNA reads TGTGCCAGCAGCCAAGATTTTTCCGGGACAAGAATCACTGAAGCTTTCTTT. Translated: CASSQDFSGTRITEAFF.

V is TRBV5-1 and J is TRBJ1-1; D unclear. CDR3 length: 12 residues. Germline V gene sequence: CDR1 SGHRS, CDR2 YFSETQ. V lost 2 bases and J 2 bases, leaving 4 bases between the germline ends. This chain's CDR3 is CASSFSNTEAFF. CDR3 in DNA: TGCGCCAGCAGCTTTTCTAACACTGAAGCTTTCTTT.

V usage is TRBV24-1 and J usage is TRBJ2-6, with no clear D. V lost 7 bases and J lost 3, with 6 bases in between. This CDR3 has 13 residues. Germline V CDR1 and CDR2: KGHDR, SFDVKD. CDR3 protein: CATSMSGANVLTF. The CDR3 DNA reads TGTGCCACCAGCATGAGTGGGGCCAACGTCCTGACTTTC.

CDR3 amino acids: CASTGDQETQYF. As DNA, the CDR3 is TGTGCCAGCACCGGGGACCAAGAGACCCAGTACTTC. V usage is TRBV2 and J usage is TRBJ2-5; the D gene is possibly TRBD2 (5 bases). V was clipped by 7 bases and J by 0 bases, with 6 bases between them. Germline assignment: CDR1 SNHLY and CDR2 FYNNEI. The CDR3 contains 12 residues.

The rearrangement uses TRBV4-3 and TRBJ1-2; perhaps TRBD1 as D (5 bases). Trimming took 7 bases from V and 0 from J, leaving 24 bases between them. This CDR3 is built from 18 residues. The V gene's germline CDR1 is LGHNA and CDR2 YSLEER. The CDR3 loop is CASTDWADTPRPNYGYTF. The CDR3, as DNA: TGCGCCAGCACGGATTGGGCGGACACGCCCAGGCCTAACTATGGCTACACCTTC.

The sample holds one count of this clone. The rearrangement joins TRBV13 to TRBJ1-2; 8 nucleotides align to TRBD1. Germline V gives CDR1 PRHDT, CDR2 FYEKMQ (reference sequence). The CDR3 covers 14 residues. The junction had 10 bases not matched to a gene; V was cut back by 5 bases and J by 8 bases. In DNA, the CDR3 is TGTGCCAGCAGCGTATGGACAGGGTTCGGGGGCTACACCTTC. Amino acid sequence: CASSVWTGFGGYTF.

The J gene is TRBJ1-1, the V gene TRBV28; 7 nucleotides line up with TRBD1. The V and J ends lost 6 bases and 1 base, in that order; junction bases with no gene match: 5. Germline CDR1 MDHEN, CDR2 SYDVKM. The CDR3 runs to 14 residues. DNA of the CDR3: TGTGCCAGCAGGCCGGGACAGACGAACACTGAAGCTTTCTTT. Translating gives CASRPGQTNTEAFF.

The chain links TRBV13 to TRBJ2-7, with D possibly being TRBD2 (7 bases). The CDR3 contains 17 residues. Trimming removed 4 bases from V and 1 base from J, with 20 bases in between. The V gene's germline CDR1 is PRHDT and CDR2 FYEKMQ (reference sequence). This CDR3 is CASSSPGRGRTSYEQYF. The CDR3 DNA reads as TGTGCCAGCAGCTCCCCTGGGCGGGGGCGTACATCCTACGAGCAGTACTTC.

The V and J genes are TRBV7-2 and TRBJ2-5; 8 nucleotides match TRBD2. The CDR3 length is 16 residues. Trimming removed 0 bases from V and 5 bases from J; junction bases left unmatched: 8. The germline V gene encodes CDR1 SGHTA and CDR2 FQGNSA. The CDR3, as DNA: TGTGCCAGCAGCTTAGCTAGCGGGAACCTCCGGGAGACCCAGTACTTC. Translating it yields CASSLASGNLRETQYF.

The rearrangement joins TRBV5-8 to TRBJ2-5; 7 bases match TRBD1. The J segment lost 1 base and the V segment lost 4 bases, leaving 1 base of the junction unmatched. The CDR3 length is 13 residues. Germline CDR1 is SGHTS and CDR2 is YDEGEE. The DNA for the CDR3 is TGTGCCAGCAGCCGGGACAGCCAAGAGACCCAGTACTTC. Translation: CASSRDSQETQYF.

This chain links TRBV29-1 with TRBJ1-2; D not certain. CDR3 length: 12 amino acids. Per the germline V gene, CDR1 is SQVTM and CDR2 is ANQGSEA. Trimming removed 4 bases at V and 2 bases at J, with 8 bases between. The CDR3 reads CSVAGFNYGYTF. The CDR3 coding sequence is TGCAGCGTTGCCGGGTTCAACTATGGCTACACCTTC.